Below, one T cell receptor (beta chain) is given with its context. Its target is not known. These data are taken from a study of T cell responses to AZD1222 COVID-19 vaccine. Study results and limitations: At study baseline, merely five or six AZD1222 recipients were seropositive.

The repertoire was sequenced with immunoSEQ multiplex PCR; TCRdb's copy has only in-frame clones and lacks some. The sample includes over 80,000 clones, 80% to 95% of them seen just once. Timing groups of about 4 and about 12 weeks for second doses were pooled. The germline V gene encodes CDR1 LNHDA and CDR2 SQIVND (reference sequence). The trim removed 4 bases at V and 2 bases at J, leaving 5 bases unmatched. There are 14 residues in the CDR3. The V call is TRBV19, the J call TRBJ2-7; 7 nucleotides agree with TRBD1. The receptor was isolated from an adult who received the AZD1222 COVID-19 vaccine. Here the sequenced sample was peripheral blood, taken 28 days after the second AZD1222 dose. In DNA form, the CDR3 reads TGTGCCAGTAGTAACGGACAGGTCACCTACGAGCAGTACTTC. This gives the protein CASSNGQVTYEQYF.